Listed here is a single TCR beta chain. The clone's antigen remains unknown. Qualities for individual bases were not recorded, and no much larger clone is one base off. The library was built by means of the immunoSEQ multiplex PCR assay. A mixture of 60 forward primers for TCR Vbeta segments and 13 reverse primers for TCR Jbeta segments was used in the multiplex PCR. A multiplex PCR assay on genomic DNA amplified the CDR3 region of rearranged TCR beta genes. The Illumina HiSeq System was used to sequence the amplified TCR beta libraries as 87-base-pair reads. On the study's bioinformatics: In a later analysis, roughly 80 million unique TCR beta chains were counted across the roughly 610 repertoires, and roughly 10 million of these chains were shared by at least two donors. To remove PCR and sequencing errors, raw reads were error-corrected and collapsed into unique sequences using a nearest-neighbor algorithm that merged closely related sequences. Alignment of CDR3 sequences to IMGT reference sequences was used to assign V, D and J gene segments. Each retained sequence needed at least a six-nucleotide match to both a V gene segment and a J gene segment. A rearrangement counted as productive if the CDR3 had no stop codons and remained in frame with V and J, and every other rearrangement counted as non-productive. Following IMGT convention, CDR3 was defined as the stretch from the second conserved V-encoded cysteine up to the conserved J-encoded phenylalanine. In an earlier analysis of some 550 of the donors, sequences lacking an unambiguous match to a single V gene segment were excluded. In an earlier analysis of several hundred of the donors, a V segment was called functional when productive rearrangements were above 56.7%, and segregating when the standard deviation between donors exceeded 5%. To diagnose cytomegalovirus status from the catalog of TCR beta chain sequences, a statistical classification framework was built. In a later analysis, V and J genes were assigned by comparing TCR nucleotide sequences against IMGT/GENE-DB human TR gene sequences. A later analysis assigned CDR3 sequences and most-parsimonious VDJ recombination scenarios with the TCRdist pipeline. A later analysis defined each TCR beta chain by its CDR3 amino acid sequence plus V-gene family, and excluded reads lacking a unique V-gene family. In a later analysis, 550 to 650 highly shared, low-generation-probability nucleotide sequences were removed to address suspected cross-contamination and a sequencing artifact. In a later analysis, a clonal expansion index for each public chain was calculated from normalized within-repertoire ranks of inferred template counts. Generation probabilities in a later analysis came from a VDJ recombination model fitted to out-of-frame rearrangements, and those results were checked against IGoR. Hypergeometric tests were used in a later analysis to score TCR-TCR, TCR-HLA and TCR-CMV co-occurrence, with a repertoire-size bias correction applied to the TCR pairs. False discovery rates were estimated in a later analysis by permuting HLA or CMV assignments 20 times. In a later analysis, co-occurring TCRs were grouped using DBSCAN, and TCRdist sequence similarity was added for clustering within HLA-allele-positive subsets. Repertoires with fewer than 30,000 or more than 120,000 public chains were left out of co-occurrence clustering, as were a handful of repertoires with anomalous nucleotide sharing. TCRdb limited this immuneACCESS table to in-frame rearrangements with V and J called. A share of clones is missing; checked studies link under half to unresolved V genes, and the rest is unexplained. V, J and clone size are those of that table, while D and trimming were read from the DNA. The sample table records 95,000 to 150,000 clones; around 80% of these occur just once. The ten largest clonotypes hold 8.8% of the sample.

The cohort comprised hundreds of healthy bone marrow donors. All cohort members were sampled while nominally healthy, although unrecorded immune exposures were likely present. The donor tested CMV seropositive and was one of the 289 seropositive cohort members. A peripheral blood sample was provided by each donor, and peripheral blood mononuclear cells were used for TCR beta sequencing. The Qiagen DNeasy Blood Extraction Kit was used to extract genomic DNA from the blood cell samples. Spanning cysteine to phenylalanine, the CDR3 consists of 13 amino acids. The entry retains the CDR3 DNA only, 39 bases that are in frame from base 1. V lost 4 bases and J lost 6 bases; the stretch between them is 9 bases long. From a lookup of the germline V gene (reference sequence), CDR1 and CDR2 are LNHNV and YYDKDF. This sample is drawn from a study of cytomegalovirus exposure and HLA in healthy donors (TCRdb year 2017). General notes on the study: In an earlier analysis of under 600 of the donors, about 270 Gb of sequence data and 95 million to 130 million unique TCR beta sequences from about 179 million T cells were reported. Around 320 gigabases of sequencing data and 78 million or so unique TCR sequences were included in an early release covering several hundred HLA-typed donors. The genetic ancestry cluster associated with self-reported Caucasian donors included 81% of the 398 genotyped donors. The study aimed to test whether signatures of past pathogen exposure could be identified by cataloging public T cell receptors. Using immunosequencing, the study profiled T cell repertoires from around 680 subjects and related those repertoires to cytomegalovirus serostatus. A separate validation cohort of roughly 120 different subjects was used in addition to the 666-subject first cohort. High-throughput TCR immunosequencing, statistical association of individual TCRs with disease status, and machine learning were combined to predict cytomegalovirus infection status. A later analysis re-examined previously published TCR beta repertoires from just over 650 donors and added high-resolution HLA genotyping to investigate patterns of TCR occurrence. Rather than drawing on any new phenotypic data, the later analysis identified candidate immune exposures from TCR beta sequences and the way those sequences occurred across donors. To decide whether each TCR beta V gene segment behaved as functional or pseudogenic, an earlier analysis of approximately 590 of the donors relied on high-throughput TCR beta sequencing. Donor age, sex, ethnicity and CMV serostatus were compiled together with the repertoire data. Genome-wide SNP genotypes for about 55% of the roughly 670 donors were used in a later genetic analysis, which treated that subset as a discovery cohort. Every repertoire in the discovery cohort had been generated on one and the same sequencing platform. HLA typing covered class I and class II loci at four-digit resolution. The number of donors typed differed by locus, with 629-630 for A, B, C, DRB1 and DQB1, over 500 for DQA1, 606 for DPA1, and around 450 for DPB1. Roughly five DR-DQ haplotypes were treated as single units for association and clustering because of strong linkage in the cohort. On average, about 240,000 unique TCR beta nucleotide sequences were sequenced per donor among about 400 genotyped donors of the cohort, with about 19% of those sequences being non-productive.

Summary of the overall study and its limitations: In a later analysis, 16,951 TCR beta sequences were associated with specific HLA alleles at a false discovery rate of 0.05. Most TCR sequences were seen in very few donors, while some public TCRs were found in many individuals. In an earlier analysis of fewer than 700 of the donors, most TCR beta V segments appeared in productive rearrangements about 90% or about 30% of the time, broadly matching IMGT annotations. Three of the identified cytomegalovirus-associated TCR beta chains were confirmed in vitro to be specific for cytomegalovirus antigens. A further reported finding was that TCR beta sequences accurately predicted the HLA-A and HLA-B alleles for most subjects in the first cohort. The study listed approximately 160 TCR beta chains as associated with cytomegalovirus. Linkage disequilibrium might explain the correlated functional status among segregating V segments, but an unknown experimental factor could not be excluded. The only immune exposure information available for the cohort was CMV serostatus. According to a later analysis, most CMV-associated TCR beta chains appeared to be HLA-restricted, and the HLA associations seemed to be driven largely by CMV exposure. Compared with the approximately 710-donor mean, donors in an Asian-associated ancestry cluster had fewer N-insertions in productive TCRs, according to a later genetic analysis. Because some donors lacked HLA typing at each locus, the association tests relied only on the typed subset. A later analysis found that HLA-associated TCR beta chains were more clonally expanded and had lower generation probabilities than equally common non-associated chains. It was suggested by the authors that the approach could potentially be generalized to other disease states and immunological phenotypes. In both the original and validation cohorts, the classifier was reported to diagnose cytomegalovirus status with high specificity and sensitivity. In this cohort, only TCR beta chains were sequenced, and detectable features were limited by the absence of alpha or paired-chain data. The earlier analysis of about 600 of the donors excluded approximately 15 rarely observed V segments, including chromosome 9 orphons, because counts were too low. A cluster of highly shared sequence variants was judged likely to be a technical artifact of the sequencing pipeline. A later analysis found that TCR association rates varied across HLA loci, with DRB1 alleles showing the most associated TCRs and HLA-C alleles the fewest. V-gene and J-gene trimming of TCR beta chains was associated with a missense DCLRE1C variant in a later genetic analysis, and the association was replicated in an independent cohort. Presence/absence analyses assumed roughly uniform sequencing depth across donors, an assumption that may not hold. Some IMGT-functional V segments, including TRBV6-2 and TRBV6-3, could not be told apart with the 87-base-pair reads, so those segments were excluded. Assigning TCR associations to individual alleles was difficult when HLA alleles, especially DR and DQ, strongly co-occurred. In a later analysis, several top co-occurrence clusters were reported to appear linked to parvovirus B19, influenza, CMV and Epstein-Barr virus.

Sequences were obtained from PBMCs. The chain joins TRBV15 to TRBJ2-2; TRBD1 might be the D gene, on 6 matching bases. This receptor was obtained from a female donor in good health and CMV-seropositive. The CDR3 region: CATSTQGSGELFF. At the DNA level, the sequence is TGTGCCACCAGCACTCAGGGGTCCGGGGAGCTGTTTTTT.